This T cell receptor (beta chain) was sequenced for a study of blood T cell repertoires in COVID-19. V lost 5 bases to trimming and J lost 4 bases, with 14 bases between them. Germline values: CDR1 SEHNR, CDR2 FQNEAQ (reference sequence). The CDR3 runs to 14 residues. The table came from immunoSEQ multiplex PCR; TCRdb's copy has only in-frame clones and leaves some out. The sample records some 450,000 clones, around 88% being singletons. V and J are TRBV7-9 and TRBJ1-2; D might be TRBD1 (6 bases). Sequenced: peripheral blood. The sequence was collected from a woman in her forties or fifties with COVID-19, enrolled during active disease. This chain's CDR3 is CASSLLGGLYGYTF. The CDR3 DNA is TGTGCCAGCAGCCTCCTGGGGGGGCTCTATGGCTACACCTTC.